Sequencing of this T cell receptor (beta chain) was carried out in a study of blood T cells in healthy people across ages. The study, taken as a whole, reports: Estimated diversity across one million T cells was deemed an underestimate. Leaving the PBMCs unsorted stopped any conclusive comparison of naive versus antigen-experienced cells. The study lacked donor CMV status, which possibly confounded expanded clonotype changes.

A sample-barcoded 5' primer and a J-beta primer mix were used in a second PCR of about 7 to 12 cycles. Any given sample supplied a minimum of 2.5 million CDR3-containing paired-end reads. TCRdb itself ran the 5' RACE reads through MiXCR, one entry per CDR3 protein. The sample lists some 1 million distinct CDR3 sequences, more than 40% occurring once. Trimming cost V 1 base and J 9 bases, with 7 bases left between them. CDR3 size: 11 residues. Germline V lookup: CDR1 DFQATT, CDR2 SNEGSKA (reference sequence). Of note for this clonotype: The target antigen is unknown.

This clonotype originated in a woman aged 60-70 years in good health. The sample comprised blood. V usage is TRBV20-1 and J usage is TRBJ2-1, with D possibly matching TRBD2 (6 bases). The CDR3 spells CSARVGGEQFF. Written as DNA, the CDR3 is TGCAGTGCTAGAGTGGGGGGTGAGCAGTTCTTC.